The next 15 T cell receptor beta chains were all read from a single sample in a study of blood T cell repertoires in COVID-19. Some clones are missing from TCRdb's copy, which holds only in-frame ones; the method was immunoSEQ multiplex PCR. This sample yields about 120,000 clones, of which around 77% are seen a single time; more than 15% belongs to the top ten. The sequenced sample was peripheral blood. These TCRs come from a man between 60 and 75 years old with active or convalescent COVID-19.

V usage is TRBV10-3 and J usage is TRBJ2-5, with D hard to call. The CDR3 sequence is 14 residues long. CDR1 and CDR2 from the germline V gene are ENHRY and SYGVKD. V lost 2 bases and J lost 1, with 8 bases in between. The CDR3 here is CAISEHSSQETQYF. The CDR3 nucleotides read TGTGCCATCAGTGAGCACAGCAGCCAAGAGACCCAGTACTTC.

The gene calls are TRBV2 and TRBJ2-1; TRBD2 is a possible D gene (6 bases). Germline V gene sequence: CDR1 SNHLY, CDR2 FYNNEI. The CDR3 runs to 13 residues. With 5 bases removed from V and 9 bases from J, the gap between germline ends came to 14 bases. CDR3 nucleotide sequence: TGTGCCAGCAGTCCCATCAGGGAGGCTGAGCAGTTCTTC. Its protein is CASSPIREAEQFF.

The CDR3 loop reads CASSTRQPLSYNEQFF. Written as DNA, the CDR3 is TGTGCCAGCAGCACCCGACAGCCCCTCTCCTACAATGAGCAGTTCTTC. V is TRBV14 and J is TRBJ2-1, with a weak D call TRBD1 (5 bases). There are 16 residues in the CDR3. Germline CDR1 is SGHDN and CDR2 is FVKESK. The V end was cut by 5 bases, the J end by 0 bases, with 14 bases between.

The J gene is TRBJ1-6, the V gene TRBV9; D remains unclear. The CDR3 spans 16 residues. Germline lookup yields CDR1 SGDLS and CDR2 YYNGEE. With 3 bases removed from V and 0 bases from J, the gap between germline ends came to 10 bases. The CDR3 nucleotides read TGTGCCAGCAGCGCAAAACAGAGCTCCTATAATTCACCCCTCCACTTT. It encodes CASSAKQSSYNSPLHF.

This rearrangement joins TRBV7-3 to TRBJ2-2, with 7 bases fitting TRBD1. This CDR3 has 13 residues. J gave up 6 bases and V 5 bases, and 3 bases lay outside the gene matches. Germline lookup yields CDR1 SGHTA and CDR2 FQGTGA. CDR3 bases: TGTGCCAGCAGCCCCCAGGGGGCCGGGGAGCTGTTTTTT. The encoded protein is CASSPQGAGELFF.

The chain recombines TRBV27 with TRBJ2-7, with 9 bases aligning to TRBD1. Germline lookup yields CDR1 MNHEY and CDR2 SMNVEV (reference sequence). CDR3 length equals 13 residues. V was clipped by 4 bases and J by 3 bases; unmatched bases: 1. CDR3 sequence: CASSSGQGYEQYF. CDR3 DNA: TGTGCCAGCAGTTCGGGACAGGGCTACGAGCAGTACTTC.

The rearrangement links TRBV6-2 or TRBV6-3 to TRBJ2-3, with 13 positions matching TRBD2. V lost 0 bases to trimming and J lost 0 bases; unmatched junction nucleotides: 12. The CDR3 extends over 21 amino acids. The germline V gene has CDR1 MNHEY and CDR2 SVGEGT. CDR3 nucleotides: TGTGCCAGCAGTTACTCGACAGGACTAGCGGGAGCCCCTTCTAGCACAGATACGCAGTATTTT. It encodes CASSYSTGLAGAPSSTDTQYF.

The chain links TRBV6-2 or TRBV6-3 to TRBJ1-6; tentative D call: TRBD1 (6 bases). The CDR3 is 14 residues long. Germline V gives CDR1 MNHEY, CDR2 SVGEGT. V lost 2 bases to trimming and J lost 6 bases, with 8 bases between them. CDR3 sequence (DNA): TGTGCCAGCAGTTACAACAGGGTTAATTCACCCCTCCACTTT. It specifies CASSYNRVNSPLHF.

The chain carries TRBV5-1 and TRBJ2-2, with 7 positions matching TRBD1. The germline V gene has CDR1 SGHRS and CDR2 YFSETQ. The CDR3 spans 15 residues. V lost 7 bases to trimming and J lost 6 bases; unmatched junction nucleotides: 12. The CDR3 DNA sequence: TGCGCCAGCCAACCCGGCAGGGGGTCACCCGGGGAGCTGTTTTTT. This encodes CASQPGRGSPGELFF.

This rearrangement joins TRBV29-1 to TRBJ1-3; no firm D call. This CDR3 has 13 amino acids. Germline V gene data show CDR1 as SQVTM and CDR2 as ANQGSEA. Deletions cut 8 bases from V and 2 bases from J, with 13 bases between. The CDR3 DNA is TGCAGCTTCACTGAGTTGGCTGGAAACACCATATATTTT. Amino acid sequence: CSFTELAGNTIYF.

V and J are TRBV12-3 or TRBV12-4 and TRBJ2-1; D not certain. V was trimmed by 10 bases and J by 7 bases, leaving 17 bases between them. The CDR3 contains 13 residues. The CDR3 loop reads CATTTPTANEQFF. CDR3 coding DNA: TGTGCCACCACCACCCCAACAGCAAATGAGCAGTTCTTC.

In DNA, the CDR3 is TGTGCCAGCACTCCCCTGGGACAGCCCAGACATTACGAGCAGTACTTC. As protein: CASTPLGQPRHYEQYF. The chain is built from TRBV5-4 and TRBJ2-7, with 7 bases aligning to TRBD1. This CDR3 has 16 residues. CDR1 and CDR2 (germline): SGHNT, YYREEE (reference sequence). Unmatched junction bases numbered 16, after V lost 6 bases and J lost 4 bases.

This clone occurred once. The chain couples TRBV2 to TRBJ2-1, with a tentative D call TRBD2 (6 bases). The CDR3 sequence is 15 residues long. Trimming shortened V by 6 bases and J by 0 bases, and 12 bases separated the two germline ends. CDR1 and CDR2 (germline): SNHLY, FYNNEI. CDR3 loop: CASSRDGSSYNEQFF. The CDR3 DNA reads TGTGCCAGCAGCCGCGACGGGAGCTCCTACAATGAGCAGTTCTTC.

The genes are TRBV10-3 and TRBJ1-4; TRBD1 aligns across 10 bases. V lost 3 bases and J lost 7; bases outside the gene matches: 8. CDR1 is ENHRY, CDR2 SYGVKD, per germline. CDR3 size: 16 residues. This chain's CDR3 is CAISDDRGRVGEKLFF. In DNA, the CDR3 is TGTGCCATCAGTGATGACAGGGGGCGCGTAGGTGAAAAACTGTTTTTT.

This chain joins TRBV28 and TRBJ2-5; 7 bases map to TRBD1. The CDR3 has 14 amino acids. Germline V gives CDR1 MDHEN, CDR2 SYDVKM. J gave up 2 bases and V 8 bases, and 8 bases lay outside the gene matches. The CDR3 DNA is TGTGCCAGCCGTCCCAGGGGGTCTCAAGAGACCCAGTACTTC. It specifies CASRPRGSQETQYF. Variable domain in full (rest from reference TRBV28 and TRBJ2-5): DVKVTQSSRYLVKRTGEKVFLECVQDMDHENMFWYRQDPGLGLRLIYFSYDVKMKEKGDIPEGYSVSREKKERFSLILESASTNQTSMYLCASRPRGSQETQYFGPGTRLLVL.